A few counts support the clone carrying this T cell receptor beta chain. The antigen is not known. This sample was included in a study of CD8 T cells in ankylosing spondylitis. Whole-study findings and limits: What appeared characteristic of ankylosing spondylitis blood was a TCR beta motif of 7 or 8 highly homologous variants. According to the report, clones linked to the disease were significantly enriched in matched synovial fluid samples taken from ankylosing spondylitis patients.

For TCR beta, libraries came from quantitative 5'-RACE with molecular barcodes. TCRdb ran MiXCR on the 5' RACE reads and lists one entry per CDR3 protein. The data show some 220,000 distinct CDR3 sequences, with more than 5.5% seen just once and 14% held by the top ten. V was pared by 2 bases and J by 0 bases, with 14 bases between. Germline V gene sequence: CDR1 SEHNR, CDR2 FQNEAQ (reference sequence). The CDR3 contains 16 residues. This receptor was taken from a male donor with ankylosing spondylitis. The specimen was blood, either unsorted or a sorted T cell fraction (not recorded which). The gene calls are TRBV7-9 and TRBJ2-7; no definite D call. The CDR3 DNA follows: TGTGCCAGCAGCTTATTGGAAAGACAAAGCTCCTACGAGCAGTACTTC. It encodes CASSLLERQSSYEQYF.